One sample yielded the 10 T cell receptor beta chains listed below, sequenced in a study of T cells in localized non-small cell lung cancer. The assay was immunoSEQ multiplex PCR, and TCRdb's table has in-frame clones only and misses some. The data hold 2,000 or so clones, with more than 35% observed a single time. The source was lung tumor tissue, collected before any cancer treatment. The source of these receptors is a female donor older than 55 with stage I lung adenocarcinoma.

This chain uses TRBV18 with TRBJ2-5; D perhaps matches TRBD1 (5 bases). Germline CDR1 reads KGHSH; CDR2 reads LQKENI. V was cut by 4 bases and J by 5 bases, with 11 bases left in between. This CDR3 contains 13 residues. The CDR3 protein is CASSQGRGETQYF. CDR3 coding DNA: TGTGCCAGCTCACAGGGAAGGGGCGAGACCCAGTACTTC.

The J gene is TRBJ1-6, the V gene TRBV9; 8 bases align to TRBD1. Looked up from germline, CDR1 is SGDLS and CDR2 is YYNGEE. V was clipped by 8 bases and J by 0 bases; unmatched bases: 7. This CDR3 comprises 16 residues. The CDR3 sequence: CASKTGASSYNSPLHF. The CDR3 DNA sequence: TGTGCCAGTAAGACAGGGGCCAGCTCCTATAATTCACCCCTCCACTTT.

This clone was picked up a small number of times. The chain recombines TRBV19 with TRBJ1-1, with D perhaps TRBD1 (6 bases). This CDR3 region has 14 residues. Germline lookup yields CDR1 LNHDA and CDR2 SQIVND (reference sequence). V was clipped by 4 bases and J by 5 bases, with 14 bases between them. In nucleotides, the CDR3 is TGTGCCAGTAGTAGAATCATACAGGGTACTGAAGCTTTCTTT. This encodes CASSRIIQGTEAFF.

The sample holds a few counts of this clone. The chain joins TRBV9 to TRBJ2-4, with no clear D. Trimming left V 3 bases short and J 5 bases short, with 12 bases between. There are 14 residues in the CDR3. CDR1 is SGDLS, CDR2 YYNGEE, per germline. CDR3 nucleotide sequence: TGTGCCAGCAGCGCGGATGCCTGGGAAAACATTCAGTACTTC. Its protein is CASSADAWENIQYF.

V is TRBV6-8 and J is TRBJ2-1, with 9 bases lining up with TRBD2. The V and J ends lost 4 bases and 7 bases, in that order; junction bases with no gene match: 8. Per the germline V gene, CDR1 is MNHGY and CDR2 is SAAAGT. This CDR3 comprises 15 residues. The CDR3 nucleotides are TGTGCCAGCAGTTCCGGGACTAGCTTGTATAATGAGCAGTTCTTC. Its translation: CASSSGTSLYNEQFF.

This clone was observed a few times. This chain joins TRBV30 and TRBJ2-1, with unresolved D. This CDR3 comprises 12 residues. V was cut by 3 bases and J by 4 bases, with 7 bases left in between. Germline-derived CDR1 and CDR2 are GTSNPN and SVGIG (reference sequence). CDR3 region: CAWRIRYNEQFF. The CDR3 DNA is TGTGCCTGGAGGATCAGATACAATGAGCAGTTCTTC.

The chain carries TRBV30 and TRBJ1-5; 8 bases align to TRBD1. The CDR3 contains 14 residues. Germline trimming cut 7 bases from V and 0 bases from J; bases unmatched to any gene: 5. Germline V CDR1 and CDR2: GTSNPN, SVGIG (reference sequence). In nucleotides, the CDR3 is TGTGCCTATTGGACAGGGAATAGCAATCAGCCCCAGCATTTT. Protein sequence: CAYWTGNSNQPQHF. Variable domain in full (rest from reference TRBV30 and TRBJ1-5): SQTIHQWPATLVQPVGSPLSLECTVEGTSNPNLYWYRQAAGRGLQLLFYSVGIGQISSEVPQNLSASRPQDRQFILSSKKLLLSDSGFYLCAYWTGNSNQPQHFGDGTRLSIL.

This clone was recorded a few times. The chain couples TRBV19 to TRBJ2-3; possibly TRBD1 for D (6 bases). Germline CDR1 is LNHDA and CDR2 is SQIVND (reference sequence). Trimming cost V 4 bases and J 2 bases, with 10 bases left between them. There are 14 residues in the CDR3. CDR3 nucleotide sequence: TGTGCCAGTAGTACACAGGGATACACAGATACGCAGTATTTT. This codes for CASSTQGYTDTQYF.

The gene calls are TRBV19 and TRBJ2-1; the match to TRBD2 covers 7 bases. The CDR3 length is 15 residues. J was trimmed by 6 bases and V by 8 bases; bases with no gene match: 13. CDR1 LNHDA and CDR2 SQIVND come from the germline V gene (reference sequence). This chain's CDR3 is CASQPRRLASNEQFF. CDR3 nucleotides: TGTGCCAGTCAACCGAGGCGACTAGCATCCAATGAGCAGTTCTTC. Supplemented by reference TRBV19 and TRBJ2-1, the full variable domain reads DGGITQSPKYLFRKEGQNVTLSCEQNLNHDAMYWYRQDPGQGLRLIYYSQIVNDFQKGDIAEGYSVSREKKESFPLTVTSAQKNPTAFYLCASQPRRLASNEQFFGPGTRLTVL.

This chain links TRBV6-8 with TRBJ1-5; 7 bases agree with TRBD1. Germline lookup yields CDR1 MNHGY and CDR2 SAAAGT. The CDR3 length is 13 residues. Trimming removed 6 bases from V and 7 bases from J; junction bases left unmatched: 6. CDR3 in DNA: TGTGCCAGCAGGGGACAGCCCCGACAGCCCCAGCATTTT. This translates into CASRGQPRQPQHF.